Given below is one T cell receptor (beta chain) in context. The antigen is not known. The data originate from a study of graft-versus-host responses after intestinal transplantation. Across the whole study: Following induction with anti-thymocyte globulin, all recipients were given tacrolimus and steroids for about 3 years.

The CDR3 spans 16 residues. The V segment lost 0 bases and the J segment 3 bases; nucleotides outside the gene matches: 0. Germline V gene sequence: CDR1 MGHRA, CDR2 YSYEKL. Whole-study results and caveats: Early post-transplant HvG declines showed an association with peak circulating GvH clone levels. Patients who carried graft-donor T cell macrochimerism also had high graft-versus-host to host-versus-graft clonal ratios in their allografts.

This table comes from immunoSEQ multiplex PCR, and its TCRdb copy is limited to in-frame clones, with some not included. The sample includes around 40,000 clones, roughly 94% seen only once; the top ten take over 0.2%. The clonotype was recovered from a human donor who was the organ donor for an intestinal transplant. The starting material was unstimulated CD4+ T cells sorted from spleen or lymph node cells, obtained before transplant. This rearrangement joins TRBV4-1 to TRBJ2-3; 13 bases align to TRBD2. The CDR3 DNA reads TGCGCCAGCAGCCAAGAGACTAGCGGGGGGACAGATACGCAGTATTTT. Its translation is CASSQETSGGTDTQYF.